The T cell receptor (beta chain) described here comes from a study of blood T cells in healthy people across ages (dated by TCRdb to the mid-2010s). Notes on the research overall: In model experiments, roughly one uniquely barcoded TCR beta cDNA molecule per two T cells was captured by template switching. Using the same blood draw, the study looked at two additional independent replicas of 1 million unique cDNA reads for two donors, one aged 18 to 30 and the other aged 80 or older. The donors were divided into four age groups: young (average around 17 years), middle-aged (approximately 39), aged (about 61) and long-lived (roughly 86). To track age-related changes in TCR beta repertoire diversity, the study relied on deep sequencing normalized with unique cDNA molecular identifiers. Overall study outcomes, separate from this receptor: Bulk unsorted PBMC profiling prevented conclusive comparison of naive and antigen-experienced compartments. Compared with the aged group, the long-lived group had more naive CD4+ T cells, fewer expanded clones and increased TCR diversity, a pattern suggesting age selection. Estimates of total diversity from one million sequenced T cells were regarded as lower bounds and underestimates. As age increased, observed TCR beta diversity per million T cells dropped in a roughly linear way, and a significant reduction was already evident by age about 40. There was a strong correlation between observed TCR beta diversity and the percentage of naive T cells measured by flow cytometry. Because the CMV infection status of the donors was unknown, age-related changes in expanded clonotypes may potentially have been confounded.

Systemically healthy Caucasian individuals from Russia, some 38 in total and aged roughly 6 to 90 years, were included as donors. Each donor gave roughly 9.5 milliliters of peripheral blood, collected into EDTA-treated Vacutainer tubes. Ficoll-Paque density-gradient centrifugation was used to isolate PBMCs, with at least 6 million per sample. Trizol reagent was used to extract total RNA from PBMCs, with at least 6 micrograms per sample. The percentages of naive CD45RAhigh/CD27high T cells were determined by flow cytometry on a PBMC aliquot from every donor. V loses 2 bases, J loses 4 bases, and the germline ends lie 12 bases apart. The CDR3, cysteine through phenylalanine, is 13 amino acids long. Only CDR3 DNA is held: 39 bases, read in frame from base 1. The germline V gene (reference sequence) specifies DFQATT as CDR1 and SNEGSKA as CDR2. The library was built by means of 5' RACE. TCRdb records Illumina HiSeq 2500 as the sequencer. The second PCR ran for about 6 to 12 cycles and used a J-beta primer mix along with a sample-barcoded 5' primer. A unique molecular identifier was introduced onto each TCR beta cDNA molecule by a template-switch 5' adaptor carrying 12 random nucleotides. Each sample yielded at least 2.5 million CDR3-containing paired-end reads. First-strand cDNA was synthesized from all RNA with the Mint cDNA synthesis kit, primed by a TRBC-specific oligonucleotide. After uracil-DNA glycosylase treatment, a first 18-cycle PCR used universal primers M1SS and BC2_uni_R on all cDNA. The original pipeline was this. Normalization of each sample was performed by random selection of 1 million high-quality reads, each carrying a distinct molecular identifier. Reads sharing molecular identifiers were discarded rather than binned into consensus sequences. MiTCR, set to a Q25 quality threshold and the strictest error-elimination algorithm, was used for CDR3 identification, clonotype clustering and error correction. A nonparametric unseen species model with Euler transformation was used to estimate a lower bound on total TCR beta diversity. TCRdb reprocessed the public reads (quality trimming at Q25 with fastp, clone calling with MiXCR) and kept in-frame beta chains. Identical CDR3 proteins give one entry, which carries the most common genes and DNA. TCRdb, rather than the study authors, made the V and J calls. Here the sample has 750,000 to 1,000,000 distinct CDR3 sequences; roughly 28% occur a single time. The ten largest clones add up to 10% of the sample.

This clonotype was detected a few times. Which antigen it targets is not known. The record has no base qualities; no much larger clone is one base away. These same records also appear under a second study, on T cells of mothers and their children. That second publication adds: Nine systemically healthy Caucasian individuals served as donors, namely three mothers together with their six children. cDNA synthesis consumed the entire amount of extracted RNA, loaded at approximately 1.5 ug RNA in each 15 ul reaction. In the second PCR, the M1S primer added sample barcodes and 2-4 random nucleotides. More than 8.5 million TCR beta CDR3 reads were obtained from each mother, and 2.5 million to 3.5 million reads were obtained from each child. TCR recombination output is similarly shaped by thymic selection in related and unrelated pairs, with a minor effect exerted by inherited differences. Normalized repertoire overlap was always slightly but never significantly higher in related than unrelated mother-child pairs. With a sensitivity of 90 to 100 clones per million clonotypes, no persistent microchimeric T cell clones were detected. To look for features that set related mother-child pairs apart from unrelated individuals, the researchers ran deep NGS to compare the TCR beta repertoires of mothers and children. On average, the children were approximately 11 +/- 4 years old, while the mothers were about 38 +/- 4 years old. After adapter ligation was performed with NEBNext reagents, the libraries were sequenced on an Illumina HiSeq 2000 with 100+100 nt paired-end reads. To avoid cross-contamination, the mother libraries and the child libraries were prepared a month apart and sequenced in separate runs. For each donor, between roughly 450,000 and 2,200,000 distinct TCR beta clonotypes were identified. Naive TCR beta clonotypes were estimated from low-frequency clonotypes matched to each donor's FACS-determined naive share, without sorting.

The origin of this receptor is a woman between 40 and 55 years old in good health. Sequencing was performed on blood. The V gene is TRBV20-1 and the J gene is TRBJ2-7; the D segment could be TRBD1, given 8 matching bases. DNA sequence: TGCAGTGCTAGAAACAGGGGGGGGTACGAGCAGTACTTC. Its protein product is CSARNRGGYEQYF.